The 5 T cell receptor beta chains given below trace back to one sample, sequenced in a study of response to subunit inactivated influenza vaccine. MiXCR, run by TCRdb on the RT-PCR reads, gives a single entry per CDR3 protein. The sample lists fewer than 700,000 distinct CDR3 sequences; around 13% were seen once. Sequencing was performed on PBMCs from blood, taken roughly 48 days after vaccination. The receptor set was obtained from a man aged 45-60 years who received an inactivated influenza vaccine.

This clonotype was counted at least ten times. V and J are TRBV6-2 or TRBV6-3 and TRBJ1-6; 7 nucleotides line up with TRBD1. The CDR3 has 15 amino acids. CDR1 is MNHEY, CDR2 SVGEGT, per germline. After removal of 5 bases from V and 7 bases from J, the junction contained 8 bases not matched to a gene. The CDR3 sequence is CASSKGTVENSPLHF. The DNA for the CDR3 is TGTGCCAGCAGTAAAGGGACAGTCGAAAATTCACCCCTCCACTTT.

This clonotype was recorded many times. The rearrangement links TRBV12-3 or TRBV12-4 to TRBJ2-1; 11 bases are a match to TRBD1. V was pared by 6 bases and J by 12 bases, with 16 bases of the junction left unmatched. The CDR3 is 16 residues long. The DNA of the CDR3 is TGTGCCAGCAGATTTTCGGTCGGACAGGGGGCCCAAGGGCAGTTCTTC. It codes for CASRFSVGQGAQGQFF.

The V gene is TRBV5-1, the J gene TRBJ2-5; TRBD2 agrees at 16 bases. The germline gives CDR1 SGHRS, CDR2 YFSETQ. This CDR3 region has 19 residues. Trimming cost V 4 bases and J 1 base; bases outside gene matches: 10. The CDR3 sequence: CASSPGTSGRAPSQETQYF. The CDR3 coding sequence is TGCGCCAGCAGCCCTGGGACTAGCGGGAGGGCCCCCTCCCAAGAGACCCAGTACTTC.

The sample holds one count of this clonotype. This clone may be a read error of a much larger clone one base away. The chain is built from TRBV29-1 and TRBJ2-5, with D tentatively TRBD1 (5 bases). V was trimmed by 0 bases and J by 7 bases, leaving 24 bases between them. Germline-derived CDR1 and CDR2 are SQVTM and ANQGSEA. This CDR3 region has 17 residues. Here the CDR3 reads CSVEEGEVGSVMATQYF. In DNA, the CDR3 is TGCAGCGTTGAAGAAGGGGAAGTCGGGTCCGTTATGGCGACCCAGTACTTC.

This clonotype was recorded a few times. The J gene is TRBJ2-7, the V gene TRBV28; D tentatively reads TRBD1 or TRBD2 (6 bases each). This CDR3 is built from 15 residues. The germline gives CDR1 MDHEN, CDR2 SYDVKM. With 7 bases removed from V and 3 bases from J, the gap between germline ends came to 19 bases. CDR3 sequence (DNA): TGTGCCAGCACCTCCCCCGTGGGGGGCCGCTACGAGCAGTACTTC. This gives the protein CASTSPVGGRYEQYF.